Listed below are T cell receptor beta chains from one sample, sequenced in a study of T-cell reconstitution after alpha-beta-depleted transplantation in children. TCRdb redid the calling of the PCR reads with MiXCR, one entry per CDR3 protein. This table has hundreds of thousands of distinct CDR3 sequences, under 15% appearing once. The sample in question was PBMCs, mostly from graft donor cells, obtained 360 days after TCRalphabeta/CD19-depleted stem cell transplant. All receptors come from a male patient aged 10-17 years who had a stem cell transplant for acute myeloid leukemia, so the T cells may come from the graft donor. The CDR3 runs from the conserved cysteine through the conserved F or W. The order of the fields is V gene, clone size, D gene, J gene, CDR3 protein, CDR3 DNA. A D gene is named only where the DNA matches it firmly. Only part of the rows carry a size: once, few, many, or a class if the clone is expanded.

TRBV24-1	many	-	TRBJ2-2	CATRDLITGELFF	TGTGCCACCCGGGACTTGATAACCGGGGAGCTGTTTTTT
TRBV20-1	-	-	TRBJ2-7	CSASKGVVVTYEQYF	TGCAGTGCTAGTAAAGGGGTCGTGGTAACCTACGAGCAGTACTTC
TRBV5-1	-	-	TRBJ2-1	CASSTGLSYNEQFF	TGCGCCAGCAGCACAGGACTCAGCTACAATGAGCAGTTCTTC
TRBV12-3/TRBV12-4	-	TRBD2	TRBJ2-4	CASSRTSGAKNIQYF	TGTGCCAGCAGCCGGACTAGCGGGGCCAAAAACATTCAGTACTTC
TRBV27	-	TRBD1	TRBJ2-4	CASSHGTGAKNIQYF	TGTGCCAGCAGTCATGGGACAGGGGCCAAAAACATTCAGTACTTC
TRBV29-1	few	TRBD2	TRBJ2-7	CSASTSGRKSSYEQYF	TGCAGCGCTTCGACTAGCGGGAGGAAGAGCTCCTACGAGCAGTACTTC
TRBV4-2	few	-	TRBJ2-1	CASSQQEINEQFF	TGTGCCAGCAGCCAACAGGAGATCAATGAGCAGTTCTTC
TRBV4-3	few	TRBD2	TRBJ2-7	CASSQDGPSGRYEQYF	TGCGCCAGCAGCCAAGATGGCCCTAGCGGGAGGTACGAGCAGTACTTC
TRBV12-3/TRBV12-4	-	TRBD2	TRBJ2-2	CASSFPDRESSGRGNTGELFF	TGTGCCAGCAGTTTCCCCGACAGAGAGTCTAGCGGGAGGGGAAACACCGGGGAGCTGTTTTTT
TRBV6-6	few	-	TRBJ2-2	CASIFGLPGELFF	TGTGCCAGCATATTTGGGCTTCCCGGGGAGCTGTTTTTT
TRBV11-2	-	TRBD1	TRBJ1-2	CASSLNGQGNYGYTF	TGTGCCAGCAGCTTAAATGGACAGGGAAACTATGGCTACACCTTC
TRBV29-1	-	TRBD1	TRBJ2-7	CSVRTGTVYEQYF	TGCAGCGTCCGGACAGGGACCGTCTACGAGCAGTACTTC
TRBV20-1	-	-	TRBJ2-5	CSAPSVLPKQETQYF	TGCAGTGCTCCATCGGTCCTGCCTAAACAAGAGACCCAGTACTTC
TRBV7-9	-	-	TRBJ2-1	CASSLVLGYNEQFF	TGTGCCAGCAGCTTAGTCCTCGGTTACAATGAGCAGTTCTTC
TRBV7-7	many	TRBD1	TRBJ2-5	CASSSDRGETQYF	TGTGCTAGCAGCTCCGACAGGGGAGAGACCCAGTACTTC
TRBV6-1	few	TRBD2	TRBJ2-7	CASTYGRLAEEQYF	TGTGCCAGCACCTACGGTCGGCTAGCGGAAGAGCAGTACTTC
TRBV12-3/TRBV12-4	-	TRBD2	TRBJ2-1	CASSTGTSPGEQFF	TGTGCCAGCAGCACCGGGACTAGTCCGGGTGAGCAGTTCTTC
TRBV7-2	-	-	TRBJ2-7	CASSLFHGIDEQYF	TGTGCCAGCAGCTTATTCCATGGAATTGACGAGCAGTACTTC
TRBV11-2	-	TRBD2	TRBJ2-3	CASSSTSAGAPDTQYF	TGTGCCAGCAGCTCGACCAGCGCGGGAGCCCCAGATACGCAGTATTTT
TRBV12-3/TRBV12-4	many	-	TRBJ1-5	CASSFLNQPQHF	TGTGCCAGCAGTTTTCTCAATCAGCCCCAGCATTTT
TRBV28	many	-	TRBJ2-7	CASSFPGGTYEQYF	TGTGCCAGCAGTTTTCCGGGCGGTACCTACGAGCAGTACTTC
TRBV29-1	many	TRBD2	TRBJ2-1	CSVLRAGGPSGNEQFF	TGCAGCGTTCTCAGGGCGGGAGGGCCCAGTGGGAATGAGCAGTTCTTC
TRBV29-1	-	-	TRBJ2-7	CSVEFGSPYEQYF	TGCAGCGTTGAGTTCGGCTCCCCCTACGAGCAGTACTTC
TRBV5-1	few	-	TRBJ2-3	CASSLEAYTDTQYF	TGCGCCAGCAGCTTGGAAGCGTACACAGATACGCAGTATTTT
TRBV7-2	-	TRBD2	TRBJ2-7	CASSLAGGTSGVPYEQYF	TGTGCCAGCAGCTTAGCGGGGGGGACTAGCGGGGTACCCTACGAGCAGTACTTC
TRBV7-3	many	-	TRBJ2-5	CASSPQGGQETQYF	TGTGCCAGCAGCCCTCAGGGGGGCCAAGAGACCCAGTACTTC
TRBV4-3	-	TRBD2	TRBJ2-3	CASSQAWGAREVDTQYF	TGCGCCAGCAGCCAAGCCTGGGGTGCGCGGGAGGTAGATACGCAGTATTTT
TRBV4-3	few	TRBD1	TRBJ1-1	CASSQDRAGGGPNTEAFF	TGCGCCAGCAGCCAAGATAGGGCAGGGGGGGGTCCGAACACTGAAGCTTTCTTT
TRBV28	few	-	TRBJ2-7	CARPYYEQYF	TGTGCCAGACCCTATTACGAGCAGTACTTC
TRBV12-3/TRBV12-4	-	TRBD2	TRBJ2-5	CASSLAQRGAQYF	TGTGCCAGCAGTTTAGCCCAGCGGGGGGCCCAGTACTTC
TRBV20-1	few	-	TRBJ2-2	CSAGVKGLRDGELFF	TGCAGTGCTGGAGTAAAGGGTCTGAGGGACGGGGAGCTGTTTTTT
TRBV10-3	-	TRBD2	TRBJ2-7	CAISDSGTSGLFIYEQYF	TGTGCCATCAGTGACTCCGGGACTAGCGGGCTCTTTATCTACGAGCAGTACTTC
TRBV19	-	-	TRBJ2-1	CASSITYNEQFF	TGTGCCAGTAGTATCACCTACAATGAGCAGTTCTTC
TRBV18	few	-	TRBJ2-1	CASSPRQPSSYNEQFF	TGTGCCAGCTCACCACGTCAGCCCTCCTCCTACAATGAGCAGTTCTTC
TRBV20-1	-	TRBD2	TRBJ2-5	CSAQRLAGYQETQYF	TGCAGTGCTCAGAGACTAGCGGGGTATCAAGAGACCCAGTACTTC
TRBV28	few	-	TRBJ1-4	CASAQGGPFLGNEKLFF	TGTGCCAGCGCTCAAGGGGGGCCCTTCCTGGGTAATGAAAAACTGTTTTTT
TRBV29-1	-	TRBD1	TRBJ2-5	CSVAGQGIGAETQYF	TGCAGCGTGGCGGGACAGGGGATCGGGGCAGAGACCCAGTACTTC
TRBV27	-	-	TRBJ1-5	CASSLWAGRGNQPQHF	TGTGCCAGCAGTTTATGGGCCGGACGGGGTAATCAGCCCCAGCATTTT
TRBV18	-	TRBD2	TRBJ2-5	CASSPPGGIQETQYF	TGTGCCAGCTCACCACCGGGAGGGATCCAAGAGACCCAGTACTTC
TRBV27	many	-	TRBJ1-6	CASRGNRNLNSPLHF	TGTGCCAGCAGGGGAAACAGGAACCTAAATTCACCCCTCCACTTT
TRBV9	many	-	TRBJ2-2	CASSVGSAQGRVAGELFF	TGTGCCAGCAGCGTAGGATCGGCCCAAGGCAGGGTGGCCGGGGAGCTGTTTTTT
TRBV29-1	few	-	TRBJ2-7	CSVVPGLNRPYEQYF	TGCAGCGTGGTACCGGGACTCAATCGACCCTACGAGCAGTACTTC
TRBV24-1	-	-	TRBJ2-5	CATSGRNGTSQETQYF	TGTGCCACCAGTGGAAGAAACGGGACTTCCCAAGAGACCCAGTACTTC
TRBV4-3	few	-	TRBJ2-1	CASSQEHEQFF	TGCGCCAGCAGCCAAGAGCATGAGCAGTTCTTC
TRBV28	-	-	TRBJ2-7	CASSLVLGLTYEQYF	TGTGCCAGCAGCCTAGTACTCGGCTTAACCTACGAGCAGTACTTC
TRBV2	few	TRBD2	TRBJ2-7	CASSEGALAGVGEQYF	TGTGCCAGCAGTGAAGGGGCACTAGCGGGAGTGGGCGAGCAGTACTTC
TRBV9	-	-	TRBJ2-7	CASSADRAPYEQYF	TGTGCCAGCAGCGCCGACCGGGCTCCCTACGAGCAGTACTTC
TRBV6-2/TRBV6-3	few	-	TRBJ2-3	CASRSLPDTQYF	TGTGCCAGCAGATCACTACCAGATACGCAGTATTTT
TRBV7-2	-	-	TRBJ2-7	CASSQVLGIVNEQYF	TGTGCCAGCAGCCAAGTCCTGGGGATAGTCAACGAGCAGTACTTC
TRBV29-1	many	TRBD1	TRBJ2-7	CSVGGAESLNYEQYF	TGCAGCGTAGGGGGCGCCGAAAGCCTGAACTACGAGCAGTACTTC
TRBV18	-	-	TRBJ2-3	CASSAYSGTDTQYF	TGTGCCAGCTCAGCTTATTCGGGCACAGATACGCAGTATTTT
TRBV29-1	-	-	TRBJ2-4	CSVVGLNIQYF	TGCAGCGTTGTTGGCCTCAACATTCAGTACTTC
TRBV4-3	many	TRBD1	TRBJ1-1	CASSSTGGLTEAFF	TGCGCCAGCAGCTCGACAGGGGGCTTAACTGAAGCTTTCTTT
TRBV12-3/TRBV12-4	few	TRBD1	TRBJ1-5	CASSLARTGPGNQPQHF	TGTGCCAGCAGTTTAGCGCGGACAGGCCCGGGGAATCAGCCCCAGCATTTT
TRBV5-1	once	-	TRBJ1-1	CASSSPGRTEAFF	TGCGCCAGCAGCTCACCAGGGCGAACTGAAGCTTTCTTT
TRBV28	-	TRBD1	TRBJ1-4	CASSPGQEAEKLFF	TGTGCCAGCAGTCCCGGACAGGAAGCTGAAAAACTGTTTTTT
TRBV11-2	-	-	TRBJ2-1	CASSPYSTVSYNEQFF	TGTGCCAGCAGCCCATACTCGACAGTCTCCTACAATGAGCAGTTCTTC
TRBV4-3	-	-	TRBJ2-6	CASSQDRVGANVLTF	TGCGCCAGCAGCCAAGACAGGGTTGGGGCCAACGTCCTGACTTTC